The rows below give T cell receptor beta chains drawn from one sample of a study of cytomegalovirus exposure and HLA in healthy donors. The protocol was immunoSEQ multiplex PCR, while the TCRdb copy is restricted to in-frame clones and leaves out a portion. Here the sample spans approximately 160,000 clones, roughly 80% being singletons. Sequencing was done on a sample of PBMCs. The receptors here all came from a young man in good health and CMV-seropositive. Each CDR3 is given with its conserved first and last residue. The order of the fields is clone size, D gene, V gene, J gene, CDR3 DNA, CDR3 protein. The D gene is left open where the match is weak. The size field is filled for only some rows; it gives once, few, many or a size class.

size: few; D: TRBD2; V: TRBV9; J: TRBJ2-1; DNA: TGTGCCAGCCGGCCAGGGACTAGTTACAATGAGCAGTTCTTC; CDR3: CASRPGTSYNEQFF
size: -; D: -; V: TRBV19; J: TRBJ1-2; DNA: TGTGCCAGTAGTTTAATCAACTATGGCTACACCTTC; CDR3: CASSLINYGYTF
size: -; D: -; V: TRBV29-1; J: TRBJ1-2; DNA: TGCAGCGTTGGAGGGCATAACTATGGCTACACCTTC; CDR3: CSVGGHNYGYTF
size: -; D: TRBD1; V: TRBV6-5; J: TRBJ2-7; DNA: TGTGCCAGCAGCGCCGGGACAGGGCTCTACGAGCAGTACTTC; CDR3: CASSAGTGLYEQYF
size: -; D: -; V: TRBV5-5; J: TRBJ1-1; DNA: TGTGCCAGCAGCTTGTATCGGACTGAAGCTTTCTTT; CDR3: CASSLYRTEAFF
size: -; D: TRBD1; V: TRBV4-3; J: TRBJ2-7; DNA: TGCGCCAGCAGCCAGGAGACAGGGTCCCCCTCCTACGAGCAGTACTTC; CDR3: CASSQETGSPSYEQYF
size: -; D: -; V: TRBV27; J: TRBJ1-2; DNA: TGTGCCAGCAGTTTTTCGGGGGACTATGGCTACACCTTC; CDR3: CASSFSGDYGYTF
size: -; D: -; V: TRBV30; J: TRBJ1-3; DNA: TGTGCCTGGAGAGGGAGCTCTGGAAACACCATATATTTT; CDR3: CAWRGSSGNTIYF
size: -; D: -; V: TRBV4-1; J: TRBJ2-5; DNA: TGCGCCAGCAGCCAAGGGTACTATCAAGAGACCCAGTACTTC; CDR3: CASSQGYYQETQYF
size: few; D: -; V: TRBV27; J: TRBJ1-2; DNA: TGTGCCAGCAGTTTCTCAGGGGATGGCTACACCTTC; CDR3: CASSFSGDGYTF
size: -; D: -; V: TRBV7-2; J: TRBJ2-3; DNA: TGTGCCAGCAGCTTAGTGGGGGGTTCTACTGGGACAGATACGCAGTATTTT; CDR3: CASSLVGGSTGTDTQYF
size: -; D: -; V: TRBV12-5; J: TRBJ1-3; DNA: TGTGCTAGTGGTTTTCGGGGGGGGGTCGCTGGAAACACCATATATTTT; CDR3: CASGFRGGVAGNTIYF
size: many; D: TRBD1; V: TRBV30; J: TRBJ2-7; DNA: TGTGCCTGGAACAGGGGGGTAGTTGCCGAGCAGTACTTC; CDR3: CAWNRGVVAEQYF
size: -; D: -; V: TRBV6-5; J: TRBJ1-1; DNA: TGTGCCAGCAGTTACTCAGGGGGTGTAGCTTTCTTT; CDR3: CASSYSGGVAFF
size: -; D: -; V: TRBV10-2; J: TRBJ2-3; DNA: TGCGCCAGCAGACCCTTTAAAGCGGCTAGCACAGATACGCAGTATTTT; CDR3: CASRPFKAASTDTQYF
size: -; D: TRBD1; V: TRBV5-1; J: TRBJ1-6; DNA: TGCGCCAGCAGCTCCCCCGACAGGGGCAGGGATTCACCCCTCCACTTT; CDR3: CASSSPDRGRDSPLHF
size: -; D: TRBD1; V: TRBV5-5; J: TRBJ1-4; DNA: TGTGCCAGCAGGCAGGGGGTTAATGAAAAACTGTTTTTT; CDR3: CASRQGVNEKLFF
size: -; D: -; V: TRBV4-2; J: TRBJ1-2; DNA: TGTGCCAGCAGCCCCGAAGGACTGACAACTAGTGGCTACACCTTC; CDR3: CASSPEGLTTSGYTF
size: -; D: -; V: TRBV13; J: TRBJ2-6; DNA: TGTGCCAGCAGCTTATCGGGTTCTGGGGCCAACGTCCTGACTTTC; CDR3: CASSLSGSGANVLTF
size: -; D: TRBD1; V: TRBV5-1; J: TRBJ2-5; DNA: TGCGCCAGCAGCTTGGAGGGGGCCCAAGAGACCCAGTACTTC; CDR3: CASSLEGAQETQYF
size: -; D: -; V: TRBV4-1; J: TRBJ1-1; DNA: TGCGCCAGCAGCCGCGGGGGTTCTAGATTTGAAGCTTTCTTT; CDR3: CASSRGGSRFEAFF
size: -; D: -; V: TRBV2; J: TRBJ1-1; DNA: TGTGCCAGCAGTGACGCGAATAGGGGCACTGAAGCTTTCTTT; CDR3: CASSDANRGTEAFF
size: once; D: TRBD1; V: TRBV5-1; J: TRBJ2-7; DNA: TGCGCCAGCAGCATAGGACAGGGGGCGCGTGAGCAGTACTTC; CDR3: CASSIGQGAREQYF
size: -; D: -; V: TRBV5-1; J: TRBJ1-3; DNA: TGCGCCAGCCAGCGCACTACAGGGACCTCTGGAAACACCATATATTTT; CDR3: CASQRTTGTSGNTIYF
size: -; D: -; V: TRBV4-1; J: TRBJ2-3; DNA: TGCGCCAGCAGCCAAGATTTTGACAGGTTGGTGACAGATACGCAGTATTTT; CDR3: CASSQDFDRLVTDTQYF
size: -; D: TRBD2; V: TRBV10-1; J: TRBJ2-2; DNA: TGCGCCAGCCGCGGGGGGCCGAACACCGGGGAGCTGTTTTTT; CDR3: CASRGGPNTGELFF
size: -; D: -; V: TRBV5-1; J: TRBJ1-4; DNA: TGCGCCAGCAGCTTGGGTCCAGGGCCGAATGAAAAACTGTTTTTT; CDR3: CASSLGPGPNEKLFF
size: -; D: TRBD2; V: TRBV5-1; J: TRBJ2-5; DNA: TGCGCCAGCAGCTTGGGACTAGCGGGGGCGTACCAAGAGACCCAGTACTTC; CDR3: CASSLGLAGAYQETQYF
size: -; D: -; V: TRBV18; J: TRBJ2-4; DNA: TGTGCCAGCTCACCACTCCCCCGAGGTGGAGCCAAAAACATTCAGTACTTC; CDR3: CASSPLPRGGAKNIQYF
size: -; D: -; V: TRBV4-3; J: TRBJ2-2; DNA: TGCGCCAGCAGCCAAGACCGCAGAAACACCGGGGAGCTGTTTTTT; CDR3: CASSQDRRNTGELFF
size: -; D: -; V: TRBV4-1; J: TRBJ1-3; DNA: TGCGCCAGCAGCCTACGGGGGGATAAGAGCTCTGGAAACACCATATATTTT; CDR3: CASSLRGDKSSGNTIYF
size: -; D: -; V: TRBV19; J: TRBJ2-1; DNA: TGTGCCAGTAGTATAGAGGGGACACCTTACAATGAGCAGTTCTTC; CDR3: CASSIEGTPYNEQFF
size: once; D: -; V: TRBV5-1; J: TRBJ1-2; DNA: TGCGCCAGCAGCTACCTGGGGGGTAGTGGCTACACCTTC; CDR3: CASSYLGGSGYTF
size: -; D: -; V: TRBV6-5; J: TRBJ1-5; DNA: TGTGCCAGCAGCCCACGAGGAAACGGCAATCAGCCCCAGCATTTT; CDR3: CASSPRGNGNQPQHF
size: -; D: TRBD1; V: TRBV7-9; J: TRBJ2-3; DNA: TGTGCCAGCAGCCCCGGGACAGGGTGGGGAGATACGCAGTATTTT; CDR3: CASSPGTGWGDTQYF
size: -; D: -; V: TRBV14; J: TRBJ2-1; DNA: TGTGCCAGCAGCCTTGCAGGGTCCAATGAGCAGTTCTTC; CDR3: CASSLAGSNEQFF
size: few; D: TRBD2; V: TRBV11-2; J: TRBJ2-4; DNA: TGTGCCAGCAGCTCGCGGACTAGCATTGTAGCCAAAAACATTCAGTACTTC; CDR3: CASSSRTSIVAKNIQYF
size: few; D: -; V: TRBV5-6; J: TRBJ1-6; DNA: TGTGCCAGCCGTTGGGGGGTTAATTCACCCCTCCACTTT; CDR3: CASRWGVNSPLHF
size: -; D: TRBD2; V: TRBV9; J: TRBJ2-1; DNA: TGTGCCAGCAGCGTAGGAGCGGGGGGGTACAATGAGCAGTTCTTC; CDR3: CASSVGAGGYNEQFF
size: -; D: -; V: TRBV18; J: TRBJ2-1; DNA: TGTGCCAGCTCACCACCCGGAGGTAGCTCCTACAATGAGCAGTTCTTC; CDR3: CASSPPGGSSYNEQFF
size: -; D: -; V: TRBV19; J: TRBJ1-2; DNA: TGTGCCAGTAGTAGAGGAGGCTATGGCTACACCTTC; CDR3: CASSRGGYGYTF
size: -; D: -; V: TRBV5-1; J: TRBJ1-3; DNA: TGCGCCAGCAGCTTGGAAGGCGCGGCTGGAAACACCATATATTTT; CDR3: CASSLEGAAGNTIYF
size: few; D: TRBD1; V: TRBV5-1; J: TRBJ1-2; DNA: TGCGCCAGCAGCCTAAGAGACAGGGACTATGGCTACACCTTC; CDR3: CASSLRDRDYGYTF
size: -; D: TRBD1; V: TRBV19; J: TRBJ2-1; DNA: TGTGCCAGTAGTTTGACAGGGGGGTGGAATGAGCAGTTCTTC; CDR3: CASSLTGGWNEQFF
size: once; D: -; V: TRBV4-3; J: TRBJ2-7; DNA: TGCGCCAGCAGCCAAATGGACAACTACGAGCAGTACTTC; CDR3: CASSQMDNYEQYF
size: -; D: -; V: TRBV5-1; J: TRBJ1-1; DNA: TGCGCCAGCAGCTTGGTTCCAAGACAGGCGAAGAACACTGAAGCTTTCTTT; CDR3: CASSLVPRQAKNTEAFF
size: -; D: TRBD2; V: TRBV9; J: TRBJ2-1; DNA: TGTGCCAGCAGCGTTAGCGGGGGGGCCGGTGAGCAGTTCTTC; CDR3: CASSVSGGAGEQFF
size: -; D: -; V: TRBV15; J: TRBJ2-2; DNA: TGTGCCACCAGCAGAGATCGGGTCAGTGCCGGGGAGCTGTTTTTT; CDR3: CATSRDRVSAGELFF
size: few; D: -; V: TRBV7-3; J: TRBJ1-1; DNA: TGTGCCAGCAGCTTAACAGGGGAGGGCACTGAAGCTTTCTTT; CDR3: CASSLTGEGTEAFF
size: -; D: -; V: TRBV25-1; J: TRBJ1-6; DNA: TGTGCCAGCAGTGAATCGCGGATCTCCTATAATTCACCCCTCCACTTT; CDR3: CASSESRISYNSPLHF
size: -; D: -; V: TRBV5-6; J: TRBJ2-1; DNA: TGTGCCAGCGGGGGAGGTGAGCAGTTCTTC; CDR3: CASGGGEQFF
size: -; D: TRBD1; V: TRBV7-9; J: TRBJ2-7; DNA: TGTGCCAGCAGCTCGCCTGGGACAGGGGACTCCTACGAGCAGTACTTC; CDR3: CASSSPGTGDSYEQYF
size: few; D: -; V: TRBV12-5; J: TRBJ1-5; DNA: TGTGCTAGTGGTTTGGTACAGCTCGGAGGGAGGGGTGGCAATCAGCCCCAGCATTTT; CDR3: CASGLVQLGGRGGNQPQHF
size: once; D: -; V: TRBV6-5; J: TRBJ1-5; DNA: TGTGCCAGCAGTTATAAGGGGGGCAATCAGCCCCAGCATTTT; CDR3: CASSYKGGNQPQHF
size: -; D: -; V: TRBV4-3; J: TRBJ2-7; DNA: TGCGCCAGCAGCCAAGCGGACAGCATATCCTACGAGCAGTACTTC; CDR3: CASSQADSISYEQYF
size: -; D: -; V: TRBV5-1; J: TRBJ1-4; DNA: TGCGCCAGCAGCACCGGGATCGTCAACGATAATGAAAAACTGTTTTTT; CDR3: CASSTGIVNDNEKLFF
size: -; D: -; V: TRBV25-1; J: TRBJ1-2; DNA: TGTGCCAGCAGTGAATCGGCAGGGAGGGGCTATGGCTACACCTTC; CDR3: CASSESAGRGYGYTF